A single sample gave rise to the 24 T cell receptor beta chains below, sequenced in a study of T-cell memory formation after mild COVID-19 (dated by TCRdb to the early 2020s). The library was produced with 5' RACE. The data were produced on an Illumina NovaSeq 6000. The public reads were reanalyzed by TCRdb: fastp trimming at Q25, MiXCR alignment, in-frame beta chains only. Under each unique CDR3 protein, matching rows form one entry showing the most common genes and DNA. In this sample the table shows under 450,000 distinct CDR3 sequences, 20% to 25% of which occur a single time. The top ten hold 20% to 25% of the sample. The sample comprised PBMCs or a T cell subset sorted from them (not recorded which). The receptors originated from a man younger than 35 who had mild COVID-19 (a few samples of this study predate the infection). The sample titles of this study are shuffled in the database, so cell type and time point are left out; the donor was told from shared clones.

This clonotype was detected only a few times. This rearrangement joins TRBV5-1 to TRBJ1-1; D may be TRBD1 (6 bases). The V end was cut by 5 bases, the J end by 10 bases, with 27 bases between. The germline CDR1 and CDR2 sequences are SGHRS and YFSETQ. The length of the CDR3 is 16 residues. CDR3: CASRNHRDLHSAGAFF. The DNA for the CDR3 is TGCGCCAGCAGAAACCACAGGGACCTACACTCGGCCGGAGCTTTCTTT.

The chain carries TRBV29-1 and TRBJ2-7; D call uncertain. Per germline, CDR1 SQVTM and CDR2 ANQGSEA. V was trimmed by 7 bases and J by 1 base, leaving 11 bases between them. The CDR3 is 12 residues long. In DNA form, the CDR3 reads TGCAGCGCGTACGGCGGATCCTACGAGCAGTACTTC. Protein sequence: CSAYGGSYEQYF.

This clonotype showed up just once. The chain recombines TRBV25-1 with TRBJ1-1; D possibly corresponds to TRBD1 (6 bases). The CDR3 totals 13 residues. Trimming removed 3 bases at V and 8 bases at J, with 13 bases between. CDR1 MGHDK and CDR2 SYGVNS come from the germline V gene. CDR3 sequence reads: CASSDPGQREAFF. The CDR3 bases are TGTGCCAGCAGTGATCCGGGACAAAGAGAAGCTTTCTTT.

This clonotype turned up a few times. This chain uses TRBV28 with TRBJ2-1, with TRBD1 matching over 10 bases. With V trimmed by 4 bases and J by 7 bases, 7 bases remained unmatched. The V gene's germline CDR1 is MDHEN and CDR2 SYDVKM. The CDR3 length is 15 residues. This chain's CDR3 is CASSSAGTGVNEQFF. In DNA, the CDR3 is TGTGCCAGCAGTTCCGCCGGGACAGGGGTTAATGAGCAGTTCTTC.

This clonotype was picked up a small number of times. This chain links TRBV15 with TRBJ2-5, with D unresolved. This CDR3 has 14 amino acids. Germline CDR1 is LNHNV and CDR2 is YYDKDF (reference sequence). Trimming removed 0 bases from V and 5 bases from J, with 10 bases in between. DNA for the CDR3: TGTGCCACCAGCAGAGATCAGAAGGGTGAGACCCAGTACTTC. Protein: CATSRDQKGETQYF.

V gene TRBV20-1 combines with J gene TRBJ2-5; either TRBD1 or TRBD2 may fit D (6 bases each). Trimming left V 4 bases short and J 5 bases short, with 17 bases between. Germline CDR1 and CDR2: DFQATT and SNEGSKA (reference sequence). The CDR3 length is 14 residues. In DNA form, the CDR3 reads TGCAGTGCTAACTTTGGGGGGCGCTACGAGACCCAGTACTTC. Its translation: CSANFGGRYETQYF.

With respect to this clonotype: At one of its ends the junction is not consistent with the germline gene, which may arise from a read error. The CDR3, as DNA: TGCGCCAGCAGCACAGGCGGGACAGGGGAGCGCCTCAACTTT. It encodes CASSTGGTGERLNF. The rearrangement links TRBV5-1 to TRBJ1-6, with 10 nucleotides matching TRBD1. CDR1 is SGHRS and CDR2 is YFSETQ in the germline V gene. This CDR3 has 14 amino acids.

In this sample, this clonotype turned up many times. The chain recombines TRBV18 with TRBJ2-2, with a tentative D call TRBD1 (6 bases). CDR1 and CDR2 (germline): KGHSH, LQKENI. The CDR3 totals 16 residues. The germline V and J ends were trimmed by 2 bases and 2 bases, with 12 bases remaining between them. The CDR3 is CASSPIRGQNTGELFF. In DNA, the CDR3 is TGTGCCAGCTCACCAATCAGGGGTCAAAACACCGGGGAGCTGTTTTTT.

This clonotype was seen a handful of times. J is TRBJ2-7 and V is TRBV4-1; D is possibly TRBD2 (6 bases). The V gene's germline CDR1 is MGHRA and CDR2 YSYEKL. The CDR3 consists of 13 residues. Trimming removed 6 bases at V and 0 bases at J, with 9 bases between. The CDR3 protein is CASRDGSSYEQYV. The CDR3 DNA reads as TGCGCCAGCAGGGACGGGAGCTCCTACGAGCAGTACGTC.

J is TRBJ2-3 and V is TRBV7-9, with D perhaps matching TRBD1 or TRBD2 (5 bases each). Deletions cut 5 bases from V and 6 bases from J, with 15 bases between. This CDR3 is 14 amino acids long. The germline CDR1 and CDR2 sequences are SEHNR and FQNEAQ (reference sequence). CDR3 DNA sequence: TGTGCCAGCAGCCAGGGCCCGGGGTCGGATACGCAGTATTTT. Protein sequence: CASSQGPGSDTQYF.

The genes are TRBV9 and TRBJ1-6; D gene uncertain. Germline V lookup: CDR1 SGDLS, CDR2 YYNGEE. V was shortened by 3 bases and J by 0 bases, with 7 bases between the two germline ends. This CDR3 is built from 15 residues. CDR3 DNA sequence: TGTGCCAGCAGCGGGGTGAGCTCCTATAATTCACCCCTCCACTTT. This encodes CASSGVSSYNSPLHF.

This clonotype was counted a few times. The V and J genes are TRBV6-2 or TRBV6-3 and TRBJ2-7; TRBD1 matches 9 bases. Germline trimming cut 10 bases from V and 3 bases from J; bases unmatched to any gene: 7. Germline loops: CDR1 MNHEY, CDR2 SVGEGT. This CDR3 comprises 13 residues. CDR3 nucleotides: TGTGCCACTACGGACAGGGGAGGCTACGAGCAGTACTTC. Translation: CATTDRGGYEQYF.

The DNA for the CDR3 is TGCGCCAGCAGCTTGGACAGGGCATCGAACACCGGGGAGCTGTTTTTT. This codes for CASSLDRASNTGELFF. The chain links TRBV5-1 to TRBJ2-2, with a weak D call TRBD1 (6 bases). The CDR3 extends over 16 amino acids. V was clipped by 0 bases and J by 0 bases, with 9 bases between them. Germline V lookup: CDR1 SGHRS, CDR2 YFSETQ.

The chain is built from TRBV24-1 and TRBJ2-6, with no clear D. V gave up 7 bases and J gave up 9 bases, with 12 bases separating them. Germline V gene lookup returns CDR1 KGHDR and CDR2 SFDVKD. The CDR3 has 13 residues. Written as DNA, the CDR3 is TGTGCCACCAGCGCAATCGACGGCAACGTCCTGACTTTC. Amino acid sequence: CATSAIDGNVLTF.

This clonotype was observed a few times. The chain links TRBV12-3 or TRBV12-4 to TRBJ1-2; D not resolved. V lost 10 bases to trimming and J lost 7 bases, with 19 bases between them. CDR3 length: 13 amino acids. CDR3 protein: CATDPSEGRGYTF. The DNA for the CDR3 is TGTGCCACCGACCCATCCGAAGGTCGTGGCTACACCTTC.

This clonotype was found a few times. This rearrangement joins TRBV29-1 to TRBJ2-3, with a possible D match to TRBD2 (5 bases). V lost 3 bases to trimming and J lost 3 bases, with 10 bases between them. The CDR3 covers 13 residues. Germline assignment: CDR1 SQVTM and CDR2 ANQGSEA. The CDR3 DNA sequence: TGCAGCGTTGACGGACTGGATACAGATACGCAGTATTTT. It encodes CSVDGLDTDTQYF.

This clonotype was counted only a few times. This chain joins TRBV7-3 and TRBJ2-3; TRBD1 agrees at 7 bases. Germline lookup yields CDR1 SGHTA and CDR2 FQGTGA. Trimming removed 4 bases from V and 0 bases from J; junction bases left unmatched: 7. The CDR3 contains 16 residues. The chain's CDR3 is CASSSNRGVSTDTQYF. CDR3 coding DNA: TGTGCCAGCAGCTCAAACAGGGGCGTTAGCACAGATACGCAGTATTTT.

The rearrangement joins TRBV7-2 to TRBJ1-6; D unclear. CDR1 and CDR2 from the germline V gene are SGHTA and FQGNSA. This CDR3 is 12 amino acids long. V shed 5 bases and J shed 9 bases, with 8 bases lying between them. This CDR3 reads CASSPTRSPLHF. CDR3 in DNA: TGTGCCAGCAGCCCTACCCGTTCACCCCTCCACTTT.

The V and J genes are TRBV7-2 and TRBJ2-3; D may be TRBD1 or TRBD2 (5 bases each). This CDR3 is 16 amino acids long. V lost 5 bases and J 2 bases, leaving 17 bases between the germline ends. Germline V CDR1 and CDR2: SGHTA, FQGNSA. The CDR3 nucleotides are TGTGCCAGCAGCCGAGGGGTGCAGGGTGACACAGATACGCAGTATTTT. As protein: CASSRGVQGDTDTQYF.

This clonotype was counted a few times. The chain is built from TRBV7-8 and TRBJ1-2, with D tentatively TRBD1 (6 bases). This CDR3 has 12 amino acids. V was pared by 2 bases and J by 8 bases, with 9 bases between. Germline V gene sequence: CDR1 SGHVS, CDR2 FQNEAQ. CDR3 nucleotide sequence: TGTGCCAGCAGCTTAACAGGGCTGGGCTACACCTTC. Amino acids: CASSLTGLGYTF.

The rearrangement uses TRBV7-2 and TRBJ2-7, with 10 nucleotides matching TRBD2. Looked up from germline, CDR1 is SGHTA and CDR2 is FQGNSA. After removal of 0 bases from V and 4 bases from J, the junction contained 6 bases not matched to a gene. The CDR3 is 16 residues long. The CDR3 loop reads CASSLAQRGGSYEQYF. Written as DNA, the CDR3 is TGTGCCAGCAGCTTAGCGCAGCGGGGGGGTTCGTACGAGCAGTACTTC. Combining the CDR3 with reference TRBV7-2 and TRBJ2-7 gives the whole variable domain GAGVSQSPSNKVTEKGKDVELRCDPISGHTALYWYRQSLGQGLEFLIYFQGNSAPDKSGLPSDRFSAERTGGSVSTLTIQRTQQEDSAVYLCASSLAQRGGSYEQYFGPGTRLTVT.

CDR3 DNA sequence: TGTGCCAGCAGTGCGGGAAACAATGAGCAGTTCTTC. This gives the protein CASSAGNNEQFF. The V call is TRBV6-6, the J call TRBJ2-1; D might be TRBD2 (6 bases). Germline lookup yields CDR1 MNHNY and CDR2 SVGAGI (reference sequence). CDR3 length: 12 residues. Trimming took off 5 bases at V and 5 bases at J, with 7 bases between the two ends.

The chain has TRBV5-1 and TRBJ2-5; D possibly corresponds to TRBD2 (6 bases). The CDR3 extends over 12 amino acids. Trimming took 5 bases from V and 3 from J, leaving 8 bases between them. CDR1 SGHRS and CDR2 YFSETQ come from the germline V gene. CDR3 coding DNA: TGCGCCAGCAGTACGGGGGAAGAGACCCAGTACTTC. This gives the protein CASSTGEETQYF.

This clonotype came up a few times. The chain has TRBV6-1 and TRBJ1-3; D gene unclear. Germline V gene lookup returns CDR1 MNHNS and CDR2 SASEGT. CDR3 length: 14 residues. Trimming removed 4 bases from V and 0 bases from J, with 7 bases in between. CDR3 nucleotides: TGTGCCAGCAGTGGCGGATACTCTGGAAACACCATATATTTT. Its protein product is CASSGGYSGNTIYF.